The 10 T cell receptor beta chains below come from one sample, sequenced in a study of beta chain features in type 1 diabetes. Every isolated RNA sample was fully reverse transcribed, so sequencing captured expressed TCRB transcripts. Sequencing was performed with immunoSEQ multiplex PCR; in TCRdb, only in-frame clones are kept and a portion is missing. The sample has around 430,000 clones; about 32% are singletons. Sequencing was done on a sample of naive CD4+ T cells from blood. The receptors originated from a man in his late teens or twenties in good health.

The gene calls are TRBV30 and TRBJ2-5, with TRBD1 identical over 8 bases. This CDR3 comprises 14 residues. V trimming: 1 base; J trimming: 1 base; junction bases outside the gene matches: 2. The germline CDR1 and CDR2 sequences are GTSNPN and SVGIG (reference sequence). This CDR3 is CAWSADRVQETQYF. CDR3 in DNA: TGTGCCTGGAGTGCGGACAGGGTCCAAGAGACCCAGTACTTC.

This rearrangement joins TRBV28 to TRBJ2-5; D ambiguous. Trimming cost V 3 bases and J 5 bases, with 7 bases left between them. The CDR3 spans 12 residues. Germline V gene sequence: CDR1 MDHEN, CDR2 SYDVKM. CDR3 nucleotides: TGTGCCAGCAGTTTGGTAGGGGAGACCCAGTACTTC. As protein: CASSLVGETQYF.

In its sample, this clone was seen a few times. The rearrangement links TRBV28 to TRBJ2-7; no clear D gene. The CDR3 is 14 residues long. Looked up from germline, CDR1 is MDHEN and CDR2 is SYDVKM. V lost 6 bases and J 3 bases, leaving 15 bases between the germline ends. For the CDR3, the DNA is TGTGCCAGCAGCTCCCCTCCCCCGGGCTACGAGCAGTACTTC. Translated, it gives CASSSPPPGYEQYF.

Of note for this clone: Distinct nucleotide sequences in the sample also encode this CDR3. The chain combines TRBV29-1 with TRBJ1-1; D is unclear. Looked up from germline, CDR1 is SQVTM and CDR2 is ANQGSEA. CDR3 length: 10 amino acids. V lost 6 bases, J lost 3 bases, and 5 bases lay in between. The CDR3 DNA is TGCAGCGTCGGGGACACTGAAGCTTTCTTT. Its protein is CSVGDTEAFF.

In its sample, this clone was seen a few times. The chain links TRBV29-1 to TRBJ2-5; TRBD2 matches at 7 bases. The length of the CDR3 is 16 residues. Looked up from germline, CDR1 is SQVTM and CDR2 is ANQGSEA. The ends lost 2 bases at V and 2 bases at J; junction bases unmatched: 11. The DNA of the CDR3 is TGCAGCGTTGAATCCGGTGCGGGGGTTATTCAAGAGACCCAGTACTTC. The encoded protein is CSVESGAGVIQETQYF.

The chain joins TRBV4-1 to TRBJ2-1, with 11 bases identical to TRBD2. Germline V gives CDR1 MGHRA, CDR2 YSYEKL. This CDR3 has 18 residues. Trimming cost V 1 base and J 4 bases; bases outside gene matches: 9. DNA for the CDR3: TGCGCCAGCAGCCAAGCCCTCCCACTAGCGGGAGCTTACAATGAGCAGTTCTTC. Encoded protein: CASSQALPLAGAYNEQFF.

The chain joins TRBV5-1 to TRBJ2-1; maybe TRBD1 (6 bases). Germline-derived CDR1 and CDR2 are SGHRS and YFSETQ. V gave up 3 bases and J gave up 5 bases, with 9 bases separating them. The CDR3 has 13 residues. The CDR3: CASSSDRNNEQFF. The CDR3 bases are TGCGCCAGCAGCTCGGACAGAAACAATGAGCAGTTCTTC.

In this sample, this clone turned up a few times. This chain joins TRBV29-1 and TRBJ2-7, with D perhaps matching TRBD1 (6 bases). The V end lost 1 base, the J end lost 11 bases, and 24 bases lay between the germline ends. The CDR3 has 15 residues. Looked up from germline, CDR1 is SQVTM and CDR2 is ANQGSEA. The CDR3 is CSVEVFKDSRRMEYF. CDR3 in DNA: TGCAGCGTTGAAGTTTTTAAGGACAGTAGAAGGATGGAGTACTTC.

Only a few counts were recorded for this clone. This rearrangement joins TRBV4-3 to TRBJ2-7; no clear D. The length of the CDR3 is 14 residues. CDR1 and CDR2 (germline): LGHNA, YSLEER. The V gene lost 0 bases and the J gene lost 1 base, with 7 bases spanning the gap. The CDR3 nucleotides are TGCGCCAGCAGCCAAGATGTCAGGTCCTACGAGCAGTACTTC. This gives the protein CASSQDVRSYEQYF.

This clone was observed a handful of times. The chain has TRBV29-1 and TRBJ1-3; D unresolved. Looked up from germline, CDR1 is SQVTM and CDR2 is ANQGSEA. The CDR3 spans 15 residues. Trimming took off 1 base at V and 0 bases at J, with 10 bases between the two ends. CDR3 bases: TGCAGCGTTGAAGGGACCCTGAGCTCTGGAAACACCATATATTTT. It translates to CSVEGTLSSGNTIYF.